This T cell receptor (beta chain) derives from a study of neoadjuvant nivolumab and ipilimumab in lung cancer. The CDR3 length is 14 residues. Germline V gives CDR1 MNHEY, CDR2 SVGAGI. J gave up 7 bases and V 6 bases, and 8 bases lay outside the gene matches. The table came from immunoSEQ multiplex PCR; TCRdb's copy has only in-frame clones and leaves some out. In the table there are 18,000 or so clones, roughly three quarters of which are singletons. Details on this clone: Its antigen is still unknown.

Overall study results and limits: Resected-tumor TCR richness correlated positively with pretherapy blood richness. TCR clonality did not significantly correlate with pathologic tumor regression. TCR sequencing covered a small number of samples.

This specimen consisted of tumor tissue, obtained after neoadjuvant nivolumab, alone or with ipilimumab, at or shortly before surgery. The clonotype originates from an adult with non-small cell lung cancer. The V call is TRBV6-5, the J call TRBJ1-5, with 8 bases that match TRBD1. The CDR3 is CASSLGQGLQPQHF. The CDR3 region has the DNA TGTGCCAGCAGCCTAGGACAGGGACTGCAGCCCCAGCATTTT.